The 14 T cell receptor beta chains reported below all come from one sample, sequenced in a study of molecular identifiers for immune sequencing clone quantification. MiXCR, run by TCRdb on the PCR reads, gives a single entry per CDR3 protein. Of over 300,000 distinct CDR3 sequences listed, roughly 24% are singletons. Source material: naive CD8+ T cells from blood, with Jurkat cell RNA spiked in. Noted subset: FACS-sorted CD8+CD4-CCR7+CD45RA+ naive T cells. The origin of the receptors is a human donor in good health. Some libraries in this study had Jurkat cell RNA spiked in.

Notes on this clonotype: Since no conserved phenylalanine or tryptophan closes the CDR3, a read error is the likely cause. The gene calls are TRBV7-9 and TRBJ2-3, with D maybe TRBD2 (5 bases). From germline, CDR1 is SEHNR and CDR2 FQNEAQ (reference sequence). The ends were cut back, 6 bases at V and 0 bases at J, with 19 bases in the middle. This CDR3 is 17 amino acids long. CDR3 sequence: CASRSPAGISSTDTQYL. CDR3 DNA sequence: TGTGCCAGCAGATCCCCTGCGGGTATATCTAGCACAGATACGCAGTATCTT.

This chain uses TRBV4-3 with TRBJ1-2; 10 nucleotides agree with TRBD1. V lost 4 bases to trimming and J lost 5 bases; unmatched junction nucleotides: 10. The germline gives CDR1 LGHNA, CDR2 YSLEER. This CDR3 spans 16 amino acids. The DNA for the CDR3 is TGCGCCAGCAGCCCGGGACAGGGGCCCTCTCGGTATGGCTACACCTTC. Translating it yields CASSPGQGPSRYGYTF.

The V and J genes are TRBV9 and TRBJ2-3; D possibly uses TRBD1 or TRBD2 (6 bases each). The CDR3 totals 16 residues. Germline V lookup: CDR1 SGDLS, CDR2 YYNGEE. V was cut by 3 bases and J by 3 bases, with 17 bases left in between. The CDR3 DNA reads TGTGCCAGCAGCGCTTCAGGTCGGAGGGGGACAGATACGCAGTATTTT. The encoded protein is CASSASGRRGTDTQYF.

This clonotype was seen ten or more times. The chain recombines TRBV28 with TRBJ2-1; perhaps D is TRBD1 or TRBD2 (5 bases each). Germline CDR1 MDHEN, CDR2 SYDVKM. V lost 5 bases, J lost 2 bases, and 16 bases lay in between. This CDR3 spans 16 amino acids. CDR3 sequence: CASSPATGPTYNEQFF. The CDR3 nucleotides read TGTGCCAGCAGTCCAGCTACGGGACCAACCTACAATGAGCAGTTCTTC. Variable domain in full (rest from reference TRBV28 and TRBJ2-1): DVKVTQSSRYLVKRTGEKVFLECVQDMDHENMFWYRQDPGLGLRLIYFSYDVKMKEKGDIPEGYSVSREKKERFSLILESASTNQTSMYLCASSPATGPTYNEQFFGPGTRLTVL.

This clonotype was observed many times. The chain has TRBV27 and TRBJ2-7; 7 bases align to TRBD2. Germline lookup yields CDR1 MNHEY and CDR2 SMNVEV (reference sequence). Trimming took 6 bases from V and 4 from J; bases not matched to a gene: 9. This CDR3 comprises 14 residues. The DNA of the CDR3 is TGTGCCAGCAGCCTTCTAGCGGAGGGGTACGAGCAGTACTTC. Encoded protein: CASSLLAEGYEQYF.

This clonotype has a count of ten or more. The rearrangement links TRBV2 to TRBJ2-3, with D hard to call. The CDR3 sequence is 16 residues long. The V gene's germline CDR1 is SNHLY and CDR2 FYNNEI. V lost 4 bases to trimming and J lost 3 bases, with 17 bases between them. The CDR3 spells CASSGIEIERTDTQYF. The DNA for the CDR3 is TGTGCCAGCAGTGGGATTGAGATAGAAAGGACAGATACGCAGTATTTT.

The chain combines TRBV7-9 with TRBJ2-7; perhaps TRBD2 as D (5 bases). The germline V gene has CDR1 SEHNR and CDR2 FQNEAQ (reference sequence). With 5 bases removed from V and 10 bases from J, the gap between germline ends came to 18 bases. The CDR3 covers 13 residues. The CDR3 sequence is CASSIGLETKQYF. The CDR3 nucleotides read TGTGCCAGCAGCATTGGCCTGGAGACTAAACAGTACTTC.

This clonotype turned up a few times. The rearrangement joins TRBV24-1 to TRBJ2-2; the match to TRBD1 covers 7 bases. Germline values: CDR1 KGHDR, CDR2 SFDVKD. The junction had 6 bases not matched to a gene; V was cut back by 4 bases and J by 5 bases. This CDR3 has 15 residues. CDR3 nucleotides: TGTGCCACCAGTGACTCGACAGGGTGGACCGGGGAGCTGTTTTTT. Translated: CATSDSTGWTGELFF.

As for this clonotype: Possible read error: a much larger clone is one base away. The rearrangement links TRBV12-3 or TRBV12-4 to TRBJ2-7; 7 positions match TRBD1. The trim removed 6 bases at V and 2 bases at J, leaving 4 bases unmatched. The CDR3 is made up of 13 amino acids. CDR3 amino acids: CASRPGTAYEQYF. DNA for the CDR3: TGTGCCAGCAGACCCGGGACAGCCTACGAGCAGTACTTC.

The sample holds many counts of this clonotype. The chain is built from TRBV7-9 and TRBJ2-6; perhaps TRBD1 as D (6 bases). Trimming removed 5 bases from V and 2 bases from J, with 16 bases in between. This CDR3 is built from 17 residues. Germline V gives CDR1 SEHNR, CDR2 FQNEAQ (reference sequence). The CDR3 reads CASSDLGASAGANVLTF. The CDR3 bases are TGTGCCAGCAGCGATCTGGGGGCCTCGGCTGGGGCCAACGTCCTGACTTTC.

A few counts support this clonotype. The chain carries TRBV6-6 and TRBJ1-1; 7 bases map to TRBD1. CDR1 and CDR2 from the germline V gene are MNHNY and SVGAGI (reference sequence). CDR3 length: 16 residues. With 2 bases clipped from V and 5 bases from J, the junction kept 11 bases outside the gene matches. DNA for the CDR3: TGTGCCAGCAGTTACCCGCAGGGGGATTGGGATACTGAAGCTTTCTTT. As protein: CASSYPQGDWDTEAFF.

The V gene is TRBV12-3 or TRBV12-4, the J gene TRBJ2-7, with 7 nucleotides matching TRBD2. Losses at the gene ends were 6 bases for V and 9 bases for J; bases not matched to a gene: 14. The CDR3 is 14 residues long. DNA of the CDR3: TGTGCCAGCAGCCTCCCCGGTAGCGGGCGAGGGCAGTACTTC. Protein sequence: CASSLPGSGRGQYF.

Many counts were recorded for this clonotype. The rearrangement uses TRBV30 and TRBJ2-1, with D possibly TRBD2 on 5 matching bases. The germline V gene has CDR1 GTSNPN and CDR2 SVGIG (reference sequence). Trimming pared 0 bases from V and 7 bases from J, leaving 7 bases between. CDR3 length: 12 residues. CDR3 region: CAWSVAANEQFF. Here the CDR3 DNA reads TGTGCCTGGAGTGTAGCGGCTAATGAGCAGTTCTTC.

Many counts were recorded for this clonotype. This chain uses TRBV19 with TRBJ2-7; no clear D gene. V was pared by 3 bases and J by 5 bases, with 20 bases between. Germline-derived CDR1 and CDR2 are LNHDA and SQIVND (reference sequence). CDR3 size: 16 residues. The CDR3, as DNA: TGTGCCAGTAGTATCGCCACGCGTGGTAAGGATCACGAGCAGTACTTC. Protein: CASSIATRGKDHEQYF.